These T cell receptor beta chains were read from a single sample in a study of T cell responses to AZD1222 COVID-19 vaccine. Produced via immunoSEQ multiplex PCR; TCRdb's table is partial and in-frame only. The sample consists of under 150,000 clones, almost 90% of them appearing once. Source: peripheral blood, taken 28 days after the second AZD1222 dose. The source of these receptors is an adult who received the AZD1222 COVID-19 vaccine. Both conserved end residues are part of each CDR3.

V gene	J gene	CDR3 protein
TRBV30	TRBJ1-1	CAWKRPGYEAFF
TRBV3-1/TRBV3-2	TRBJ2-2	CASSQDARNTGELFF
TRBV29-1	TRBJ2-3	CSVSLTSGGGTDTQYF
TRBV19	TRBJ1-5	CASSIGVYSNQPQHF
TRBV9	TRBJ1-3	CASSAVDRVGNTIYF
TRBV11-2	TRBJ1-1	CASSLDWAGGEAFF
TRBV3-1/TRBV3-2	TRBJ1-1	CASSRLGWGENTEAFF
TRBV7-3	TRBJ2-2	CASSSTGFGGELFF
TRBV28	TRBJ1-1	CASSLGRQTEAFF
TRBV3-1/TRBV3-2	TRBJ2-2	CASSQQAGGIGELFF
TRBV5-5	TRBJ1-1	CASSPKTGVPTEAFF
TRBV3-1/TRBV3-2	TRBJ1-1	CASKSLDRGGEAFF
TRBV4-1	TRBJ1-4	CASSQTGGDGEKLFF
TRBV2	TRBJ1-1	CASSVSRNTEAFF
TRBV7-9	TRBJ2-7	CASSLAGQGFYEQYF
TRBV2	TRBJ1-5	CASRPGIMNQPQHF
TRBV9	TRBJ2-1	CASSPSKFEVSYNEQFF
TRBV6-5	TRBJ1-1	CASSYSPGNTEAFF
TRBV30	TRBJ1-6	CAWSTGAINSPLHF
TRBV18	TRBJ2-2	CASSRQKQGRDGELFF
TRBV5-6	TRBJ1-5	CASSPTEQPQHF
TRBV19	TRBJ1-2	CASSIVAEANYGYTF
TRBV11-2	TRBJ2-1	CASSLDGAAWGHSYNEQFF
TRBV15	TRBJ2-7	CATSRARQGKGYEQYF
TRBV4-1	TRBJ2-2	CASSQVTRVSTGELFF
TRBV11-2	TRBJ2-2	CASSLVLDFSTGELFF
TRBV27	TRBJ1-1	CASSYRMNTEAFF